This T cell receptor beta chain appears in the sequencing data of a study of T cells in Graves' hyperthyroidism and ophthalmopathy. RNA transcripts served as the template for amplifying TCR beta CDR3 regions. With the HTBI primer set, the TCR CDR3 went through a first round of RT-PCR. TCRdb processed the multiplex PCR reads anew with MiXCR; each CDR3 protein has one entry. The sample includes about 270,000 distinct CDR3 sequences, roughly 22% of them seen just once. This CDR3 has 17 residues. V shed 0 bases, J shed 9 bases, and the junction held 13 bases outside the gene matches. Germline CDR1 is LGHDT and CDR2 is YNNKEL (reference sequence). The study included ophthalmopathy patients with Clinical Activity Score at least 3, NOSPECS grade at least 4 and duration under 3 months.

Specimen: blood. V and J are TRBV3-1 and TRBJ2-1; 8 bases align to TRBD2. The receptor was isolated from a man aged 25-40 years with Graves' ophthalmopathy. CDR3: CASSQDSAASGYGEQFF. CDR3 in DNA: TGTGCCAGCAGCCAAGATTCGGCGGCTAGCGGGTATGGTGAGCAGTTCTTC.